A selection of T cell receptor beta chains follows, all from one sample in a study of cytomegalovirus exposure and HLA in healthy donors. Only in-frame clones appear in the TCRdb table, and some are missing; sequencing was by immunoSEQ multiplex PCR. The sample has approximately 110,000 clones. Sequencing was carried out using PBMCs. All receptors derive from a man aged 45-65 years in good health and CMV-seronegative. The CDR3 runs from the conserved cysteine through the conserved F or W. Fields, in order: D gene, V gene, J gene, CDR3 protein, CDR3 DNA. The D gene is left open where the match is weak.

-	TRBV18	TRBJ1-5	CASSQDYRGSNQPQHF	TGTGCCAGCTCACAAGATTACCGCGGTAGCAATCAGCCCCAGCATTTT
TRBD1	TRBV7-2	TRBJ1-5	CASSPDRGRGQPQHF	TGTGCCAGCAGCCCGGACAGGGGGCGGGGACAGCCCCAGCATTTT
TRBD2	TRBV5-6	TRBJ2-1	CASSLVAGGHNEQFF	TGTGCCAGCAGCTTGGTAGCGGGGGGCCACAATGAGCAGTTCTTC
-	TRBV5-6	TRBJ1-6	CASSFGAVGSYNSPLHF	TGTGCCAGCAGCTTCGGAGCAGTCGGGTCCTATAATTCACCCCTCCACTTT
-	TRBV7-2	TRBJ2-5	CASSLATGVEETQYF	TGTGCCAGCAGCTTAGCGACGGGAGTTGAAGAGACCCAGTACTTC
-	TRBV6-1	TRBJ1-4	CASSEGRSPNEKLFF	TGTGCCAGCAGTGAAGGAAGAAGCCCCAACGAAAAACTGTTTTTT
TRBD1	TRBV7-9	TRBJ1-1	CASSSDRIMNTEAFF	TGTGCCAGCAGCTCGGACAGGATTATGAACACTGAAGCTTTCTTT
TRBD2	TRBV27	TRBJ2-7	CASSFLLAGGPSYEQYF	TGTGCCAGCAGTTTCCTACTAGCGGGGGGCCCCTCCTACGAGCAGTACTTC
TRBD1	TRBV7-9	TRBJ2-5	CASSLRQGQETQYF	TGTGCCAGCAGCTTACGACAGGGTCAAGAGACCCAGTACTTC
TRBD2	TRBV10-3	TRBJ2-5	CAINSGGAQETQYF	TGTGCCATCAATAGCGGGGGGGCCCAAGAGACCCAGTACTTC
-	TRBV6-1	TRBJ2-7	CASSHYEQYF	TGTGCCAGCAGTCATTACGAGCAGTACTTC
-	TRBV10-3	TRBJ2-7	CASGGTVSYEQYF	TGTGCCTCCGGCGGGACAGTCTCCTACGAGCAGTACTTC
TRBD1	TRBV2	TRBJ2-7	CASSRDRGASEQYF	TGTGCCAGCAGCCGGGACAGGGGAGCTTCCGAGCAGTACTTC
TRBD1	TRBV7-6	TRBJ1-1	CASSLVGTGTGANTEAFF	TGTGCCAGCAGCTTAGTAGGGACCGGGACAGGGGCGAACACTGAAGCTTTCTTT
-	TRBV6-5	TRBJ1-3	CASSYNPTNRGNTIYF	TGTGCCAGCAGTTACAACCCTACGAACCGCGGAAACACCATATATTTT
TRBD1	TRBV5-1	TRBJ2-7	CASSTGTGVYEQYF	TGCGCCAGCAGCACCGGGACAGGGGTCTACGAGCAGTACTTC
-	TRBV19	TRBJ1-5	CASSIDRAYQPQHF	TGTGCCAGTAGTATAGACAGGGCTTATCAGCCCCAGCATTTT
TRBD2	TRBV9	TRBJ2-1	CASSVGAGAYNEQFF	TGTGCCAGCAGCGTTGGAGCGGGGGCCTACAATGAGCAGTTCTTC
TRBD1	TRBV14	TRBJ1-1	CASSGKRKTGGGPNTEAFF	TGTGCCAGCAGCGGGAAAAGAAAAACAGGGGGCGGCCCGAACACTGAAGCTTTCTTT
TRBD2	TRBV5-1	TRBJ2-3	CASSFGTSGFTDTQYF	TGCGCCAGCAGCTTCGGGACTAGCGGATTCACAGATACGCAGTATTTT
-	TRBV10-3	TRBJ1-3	CAISEFGSGNTIYF	TGTGCCATCAGTGAGTTCGGCTCTGGAAACACCATATATTTT
-	TRBV6-5	TRBJ1-2	CASSYSRGVGGYTF	TGTGCCAGCAGTTACTCGCGGGGGGTAGGAGGCTACACCTTC
TRBD1	TRBV7-2	TRBJ1-1	CASRRGQGNTEAFF	TGTGCCAGCCGTAGGGGACAGGGGAACACTGAAGCTTTCTTT
-	TRBV5-6	TRBJ2-5	CASSQRTGGGETQYF	TGTGCCAGCAGCCAGCGGACAGGAGGAGGGGAGACCCAGTACTTC
-	TRBV9	TRBJ1-2	CASNPGGGQGYTF	TGTGCCAGCAACCCTGGGGGGGGGCAAGGCTACACCTTC
TRBD2	TRBV25-1	TRBJ2-3	CASSELAGVTDTQYF	TGTGCCAGCAGTGAGCTAGCGGGCGTCACAGATACGCAGTATTTT
-	TRBV6-1	TRBJ2-5	CASSWTADPQETQYF	TGTGCCAGCAGCTGGACAGCCGATCCCCAAGAGACCCAGTACTTC
-	TRBV13	TRBJ1-1	CASSPVGQSNTEAFF	TGTGCCAGCAGCCCAGTGGGGCAATCGAACACTGAAGCTTTCTTT
-	TRBV6-6	TRBJ1-4	CASSFLAGAEKLFF	TGTGCCAGCAGTTTCCTAGCAGGGGCTGAAAAACTGTTTTTT
-	TRBV7-6	TRBJ2-7	CASSYPGVDEQYF	TGTGCCAGCAGCTACCCGGGAGTTGACGAGCAGTACTTC
-	TRBV14	TRBJ1-2	CASSPISAGAPNTF	TGTGCCAGCAGTCCGATTTCGGCGGGGGCCCCCAACACCTTC
TRBD1	TRBV7-2	TRBJ1-4	CASSSFGTDEKLFF	TGTGCCAGCAGCTCGTTCGGGACAGATGAAAAACTGTTTTTT
TRBD1	TRBV29-1	TRBJ1-1	CSVRTGLNTEAFF	TGCAGCGTCAGGACAGGGTTGAACACTGAAGCTTTCTTT
-	TRBV7-6	TRBJ2-7	CASSPAPVQEQYF	TGTGCCAGCAGCCCCGCCCCTGTCCAGGAGCAGTACTTC
TRBD1	TRBV4-3	TRBJ1-2	CASSQGEGQGGFNYGYTF	TGCGCCAGCAGCCAAGGGGAGGGACAGGGAGGTTTTAACTATGGCTACACCTTC
TRBD1	TRBV19	TRBJ2-2	CASSTQGQSGELFF	TGTGCCAGTAGTACCCAGGGACAGTCCGGGGAGCTGTTTTTT
-	TRBV7-2	TRBJ2-5	CASSASRGQLGETQYF	TGTGCCAGCAGCGCCTCCCGCGGACAGTTGGGAGAGACCCAGTACTTC
-	TRBV6-5	TRBJ1-4	CASSYSNGGGEKLFF	TGTGCCAGCAGTTACTCTAACGGTGGAGGTGAAAAACTGTTTTTT
-	TRBV10-3	TRBJ1-3	CAISEMRRVSGNTIYF	TGTGCCATCAGTGAGATGCGTCGGGTCTCTGGAAACACCATATATTTT
-	TRBV19	TRBJ1-3	CASSINSGGTGNTIYF	TGTGCCAGTAGTATTAATTCGGGGGGTACTGGAAACACCATATATTTT
-	TRBV18	TRBJ1-5	CASSLQADSNQPQHF	TGTGCCAGCTCCCTGCAAGCGGATAGCAATCAGCCCCAGCATTTT
TRBD2	TRBV10-3	TRBJ2-3	CAISDGLAGGSHWLDTQYF	TGTGCCATCAGTGATGGGCTAGCGGGGGGTTCTCATTGGTTGGATACGCAGTATTTT
TRBD2	TRBV30	TRBJ2-3	CAWSISGSSDTQYF	TGTGCCTGGAGTATTAGCGGGAGTTCAGATACGCAGTATTTT
TRBD2	TRBV18	TRBJ2-1	CASSPGTRGSSYNEQFF	TGTGCCAGCTCACCGGGGACGCGCGGGAGCTCCTACAATGAGCAGTTCTTC
-	TRBV4-2	TRBJ2-4	CASSLGPGENIQYF	TGTGCCAGCAGCCTGGGTCCAGGGGAAAACATTCAGTACTTC
-	TRBV9	TRBJ2-3	CASSVGVTTSFDTQYF	TGTGCCAGCAGCGTAGGCGTGACTACCAGTTTCGATACGCAGTATTTT
-	TRBV29-1	TRBJ2-5	CSVETHSGETQYF	TGCAGCGTTGAAACACACAGCGGGGAGACCCAGTACTTC